Included here is one T cell receptor beta chain sequence, with context. The target antigen is unknown. Measured with immunoSEQ multiplex PCR; TCRdb has only the in-frame clones, and not every one. The sample lists roughly 44,000 clones; 65% to 85% were seen once. The sample comes from a study of radiotherapy plus CTLA-4 blockade in lung cancer. The study's findings and limits: In blood, after radiotherapy plus ipilimumab, tumor-derived TCR clones expanded.

CDR1 is ENHRY and CDR2 is SYGVKD in the germline V gene. J gave up 4 bases and V 7 bases, and 8 bases lay outside the gene matches. The CDR3 consists of 15 residues. This TCR came from a human donor with non-small cell lung cancer who had stable disease on radiotherapy plus ipilimumab. The chain combines TRBV10-3 with TRBJ2-3, with TRBD2 matching over 10 bases. The material was peripheral blood, obtained from a patient treated with radiotherapy plus ipilimumab. The CDR3 nucleotides are TGTGCCATCAAGCGAAGCGGGGGGGCCCCAGATACGCAGTATTTT. Protein sequence: CAIKRSGGAPDTQYF.